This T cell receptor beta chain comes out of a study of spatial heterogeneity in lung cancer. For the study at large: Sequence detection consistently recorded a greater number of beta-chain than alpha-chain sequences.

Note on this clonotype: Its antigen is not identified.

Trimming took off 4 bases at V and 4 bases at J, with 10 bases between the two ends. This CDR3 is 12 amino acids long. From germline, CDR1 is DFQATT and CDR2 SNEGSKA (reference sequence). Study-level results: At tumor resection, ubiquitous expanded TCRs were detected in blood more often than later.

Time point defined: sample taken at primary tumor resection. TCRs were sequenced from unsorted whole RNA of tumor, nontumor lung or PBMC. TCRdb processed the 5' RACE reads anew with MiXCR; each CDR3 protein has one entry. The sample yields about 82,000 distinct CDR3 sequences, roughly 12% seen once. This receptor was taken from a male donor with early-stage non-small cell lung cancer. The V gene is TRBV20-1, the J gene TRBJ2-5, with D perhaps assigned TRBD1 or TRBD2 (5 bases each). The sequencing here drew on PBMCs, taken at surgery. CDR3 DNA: TGCAGTGCTAATTGGGGGAGAGAGACCCAGTACTTC. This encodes CSANWGRETQYF.